This is a list of T cell receptor beta chains from one sample in a study of T-cell reconstitution after alpha-beta-depleted transplantation in children. TCRdb reanalysed the PCR reads using MiXCR and keeps one entry per CDR3 protein. The table has more than 200,000 distinct CDR3 sequences, roughly 24% seen once. Sequencing was performed on PBMCs, taken before TCRalphabeta/CD19-depleted stem cell transplant. Receptors originate from a girl aged 2 to 9 with Fanconi anemia, due to receive a stem cell transplant. Both conserved end residues are part of each CDR3. The order of the fields is J gene, clone size, D gene, V gene, CDR3 DNA, CDR3 protein. The D gene is left open where the match is weak. Size tells how often a clone was seen (once, few, many) or the class of an expanded clone, and some rows leave it out.

TRBJ2-7 | many | TRBD1 | TRBV20-1 | TGCAGTGCTCTCCGGGACAGGGCCTACGAGCAGTACTTC | CSALRDRAYEQYF
TRBJ2-1 | many | TRBD2 | TRBV6-1 | TGTGCCAGCAGGCTTAGGGGACTAGCGCCAACCAATGAGCAGTTCTTC | CASRLRGLAPTNEQFF
TRBJ1-1 | many | TRBD1 | TRBV27 | TGTGCCAGCAGTCCGGGGACAGGGTCTGAAGCTTTCTTT | CASSPGTGSEAFF
TRBJ1-1 | many | . | TRBV12-3/TRBV12-4 | TGTGCCAGCAGTTTAGTGCCGGGTTACACTGAAGCTTTCTTT | CASSLVPGYTEAFF
TRBJ1-2 | many | TRBD1 | TRBV20-1 | TGCAGTGCTTTGACAGGGGAGTATGGCTACACCTTC | CSALTGEYGYTF
TRBJ2-1 | few | TRBD2 | TRBV7-2 | TGTGCCAGCAGCTCGGGACTAGCGGGCCTCAATGAGCAGTTCTTC | CASSSGLAGLNEQFF
TRBJ2-7 | few | . | TRBV7-2 | TGTGCCAGCAGCTTTTCGTACTCTGGCCATGCGCAGTACTTC | CASSFSYSGHAQYF
TRBJ2-7 | many | TRBD2 | TRBV27 | TGTGCCAGCAGTTTATCCGGGACTAGCGGGACCTACGAGCAGTACTTC | CASSLSGTSGTYEQYF
TRBJ2-7 | . | . | TRBV21-1 | TGTGCCAGCAGCAAAGGGGCTAGCGGGCACCCGAGGGAATCCTACGAGCAGTACTTC | CASSKGASGHPRESYEQYF
TRBJ2-1 | . | TRBD2 | TRBV7-3 | TGTGCCAGCAGCTTATCCCCTTTCCCTAGCGGAGCCCACAATGAGCAGTTCTTC | CASSLSPFPSGAHNEQFF
TRBJ2-2 | . | . | TRBV12-3/TRBV12-4 | TGTGCCAGCGGGGTAGTATACCTTACGAACACCGGGGAGCTGTTTTTT | CASGVVYLTNTGELFF
TRBJ2-2 | . | TRBD2 | TRBV29-1 | TGCAGCGTTCATCTAGCGGGGACCAACACCGGGGAGCTGTTTTTT | CSVHLAGTNTGELFF
TRBJ2-3 | many | TRBD2 | TRBV5-1 | TGCGCCAGCAGCTTGGAAGTTCCCAAAATGACTAGCGGCTCCCTGACGCAGTATTTT | CASSLEVPKMTSGSLTQYF
TRBJ2-7 | many | TRBD2 | TRBV3-1 | TGTGCCAGCAGCCAAGATGGGGGACTAGCGGGATACGAGCAGTACTTC | CASSQDGGLAGYEQYF
TRBJ2-1 | . | . | TRBV13 | TGTGCCAGGAACCCAAGGCTCCACCCCTACAATGAGCAGTTCTTC | CARNPRLHPYNEQFF
TRBJ2-5 | many | . | TRBV29-1 | TGCAGCGTGGACATCCAAGAGACCCAGTACTTC | CSVDIQETQYF
TRBJ2-6 | . | . | TRBV28 | TGTGCCAGCAGTTTAGGTGGGGCTGGGGCCAACGTCCTGACTTTC | CASSLGGAGANVLTF
TRBJ1-5 | many | . | TRBV12-3/TRBV12-4 | TGTGCCAGCAGTTTATCAGGGTACAATCAGCCCCAGCATTTT | CASSLSGYNQPQHF
TRBJ1-5 | few | TRBD1 | TRBV2 | TGTGCCAGCAGCCCACAGGGGGCGGGACAGCCCCAGCATTTT | CASSPQGAGQPQHF
TRBJ1-1 | . | . | TRBV6-5 | TGTGCCAGCAGTTACTCAGAGGTATTCCCTGAAGCTTTCTTT | CASSYSEVFPEAFF
TRBJ2-3 | . | . | TRBV20-1 | TGCAGTGCTAAGAAGGGTTCTAGCGGCACAGATACGCAGTATTTT | CSAKKGSSGTDTQYF
TRBJ2-1 | few | TRBD1 | TRBV15 | TGTGCCACCAGAGCGGTGTTTAGGGGACAGGGCCGCGGGGAGCAGTTCTTC | CATRAVFRGQGRGEQFF
TRBJ2-2 | few | . | TRBV18 | TGTGCCAGCTCGTCACAGGGAGCCGGGGAGCTGTTTTTT | CASSSQGAGELFF
TRBJ2-4 | few | . | TRBV5-1 | TGCGCCAGCAGCTTGGGGTCTGCGAACATTCAGTACTTC | CASSLGSANIQYF
TRBJ1-5 | many | . | TRBV10-3 | TGTGCCGTCCGGGACGGCAATCAGCCCCAGCATTTT | CAVRDGNQPQHF
TRBJ2-3 | . | TRBD2 | TRBV10-1 | TGCGCCAGCAGCCCCGGGACTAGCGGGAGCTTGAGTCGCTATACGCAGTATTTT | CASSPGTSGSLSRYTQYF
TRBJ2-5 | . | TRBD2 | TRBV28 | TGTGCCAGCAGTTTAAGTAGCGGGAGGGCCCTGGAGACCCAGTACTTC | CASSLSSGRALETQYF
TRBJ2-7 | many | . | TRBV7-2 | TGTGCCAGCAGCTCCAACAGGGTCTCCTACGAGCAGTACTTC | CASSSNRVSYEQYF
TRBJ2-2 | many | TRBD1 | TRBV7-2 | TGTGCCAGCAGCTCCGACAGGGTCGGAGAGCTGTTTTTT | CASSSDRVGELFF
TRBJ2-1 | . | TRBD2 | TRBV5-1 | TGCGCCAGCAGCTTTGGACTAGCTCAAACCAATGAGCAGTTCTTC | CASSFGLAQTNEQFF
TRBJ1-3 | . | . | TRBV30 | TGTGCCTGGAACAGAGGAAACACCATATATTTT | CAWNRGNTIYF
TRBJ2-1 | many | . | TRBV12-3/TRBV12-4 | TGTGCCAGCGGAAACTCCGGGACCTATCAGTTCTTC | CASGNSGTYQFF
TRBJ2-7 | many | . | TRBV10-3 | TGTGCCATCAGTGAGGTGGGAGTAAGTGAGCAGTACTTC | CAISEVGVSEQYF
TRBJ2-7 | many | TRBD1 | TRBV29-1 | TGCAGCGTTGAATTAGCAGGGACAGGGGATGACTACGAGCAGTACTTC | CSVELAGTGDDYEQYF
TRBJ2-5 | . | . | TRBV6-5 | TGTGAAGCAGGGGTAGAGACCCAGTACTTC | CEAGVETQYF
TRBJ2-2 | . | TRBD1 | TRBV29-1 | TGCAGCGCGGGACAGATCTTAACCGGGGAGCTGTTTTTT | CSAGQILTGELFF
TRBJ2-3 | many | TRBD2 | TRBV20-1 | TGCAGTGCTAAGGGGGGACTAGCGGGAGTTACGCAGTATTTT | CSAKGGLAGVTQYF
TRBJ2-1 | many | . | TRBV20-1 | TGCAGTGCTAGCGGTCGCAATGAGCAGTTCTTC | CSASGRNEQFF
TRBJ1-2 | once | . | TRBV7-2 | TGTGCCAGCAGCTCCCCCGATGTTCTCATAAGCTACACCTTC | CASSSPDVLISYTF
TRBJ2-3 | few | . | TRBV29-1 | TGCAGCGTCCAGGACAGCACAGATACGCAGTATTTT | CSVQDSTDTQYF